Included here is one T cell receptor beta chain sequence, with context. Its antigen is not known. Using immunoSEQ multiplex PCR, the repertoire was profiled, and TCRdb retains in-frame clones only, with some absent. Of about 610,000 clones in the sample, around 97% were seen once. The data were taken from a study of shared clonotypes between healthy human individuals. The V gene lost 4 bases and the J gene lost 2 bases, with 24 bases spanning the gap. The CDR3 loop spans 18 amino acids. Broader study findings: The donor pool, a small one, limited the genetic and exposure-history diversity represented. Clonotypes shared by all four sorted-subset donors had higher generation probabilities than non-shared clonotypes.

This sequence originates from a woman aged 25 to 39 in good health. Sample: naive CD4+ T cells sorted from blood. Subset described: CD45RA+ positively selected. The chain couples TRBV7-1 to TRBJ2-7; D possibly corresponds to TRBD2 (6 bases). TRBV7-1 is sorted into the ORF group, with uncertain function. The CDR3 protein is CASSLEIGGTIQPYEQYF. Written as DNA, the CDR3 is TGTGCCAGCAGCTTAGAAATTGGCGGGACGATTCAACCCTACGAGCAGTACTTC.